This T cell receptor (beta chain) was recovered during a study of blood T cell repertoires in COVID-19. Across the study: Sites across the United States, Italy and Spain contributed samples from acute and convalescent COVID-19. From T cells, B-cell-depleted T cells, or PBMCs came the material, which was cDNA or gDNA.

How the authors handled the data: Reference gene primer amplification in the assay estimated nucleated cell counts. The assay was immunoSEQ multiplex PCR, and TCRdb's table has in-frame clones only and misses some. V and J calls and clone size are copied from that table; D and trimming were computed from the DNA. The sample includes tens of thousands of clones, 75% to 95% of them seen just once. The CDR3 has 14 residues. V was shortened by 4 bases and J by 5 bases, with 12 bases between the two germline ends. Germline assignment: CDR1 LNHDA and CDR2 SQIVND (reference sequence). The chain is built from TRBV19 and TRBJ1-5; D is possibly TRBD1 (6 bases). Sequencing was performed on peripheral blood. This clonotype was sampled from a man older than 75 with acute or convalescent COVID-19. The CDR3 here is CASSTLQGHQPQHF. For the CDR3, the DNA is TGTGCCAGTAGTACCTTACAGGGCCATCAGCCCCAGCATTTT.